This T cell receptor beta chain was sequenced during a study of blood T cell repertoires in COVID-19 (TCRdb year 2020). Describing the broader study: Collaborator samples came from the United States, Italy and Spain and covered acute and convalescent phases of COVID-19. The material from the prospective study consisted of cDNA or gDNA derived from T cells, B-cell-depleted T cells, or PBMCs. Deeply sampled blood TCRbeta repertoires from subjects exposed to, actively infected with, or recovered from COVID-19 were included in the dataset. The repertoires were released in a freely available public database meant as a resource for research on the immune response to SARS-CoV-2. The samples were drawn from the first 160 participants of the ongoing ImmuneRACE study and from 950 to 1,500 subjects provided by 6 global collaborators. Nearly every sample came with metadata listing a de-identified subject ID, COVID-19 status, age in years and sex. Where available, HLA class I and class II types were taken from metadata supplied by the sample provider and were not determined by assay-based typing. The investigation overall reported the following: The quantity of clinical and demographic metadata differed by source and by participant and was supplied without curation.

The immunoSEQ Assay, a bias-controlled multiplex PCR, was used to amplify TCRbeta CDR3 regions from genomic DNA. Per the source publication's procedure: The number of nucleated cells in each sample was estimated by amplification of reference gene primers within the assay. To quantify the absolute abundance of each unique TCRbeta CDR3 rearrangement, sequence reads were collapsed and filtered. For each sample, productive Simpson clonality was calculated as the square root of Simpson's diversity index across productive rearrangements. The source is immuneACCESS, and TCRdb retained only in-frame sequences with V and J called. Part of the clones is not carried over; for the studies checked, unresolved V genes explain less than half of this, and the remainder is unexplained. That table furnishes V, J and clone size, whereas the DNA furnished D and trimming. This sample lists 150,000 or so clones; 80% to 90% were detected once. The biggest ten clones account for 8% of the sample.

In Seattle, one collaborating source enrolled patients while the infection was active and tracked those patients longitudinally over the course of disease. Whole blood was collected in K2EDTA tubes by collaborating institutions according to the institutions' own protocols. For TCRbeta analysis, collaborator samples were shipped as frozen whole blood, as isolated PBMCs, or as DNA extracted from either sample type. A word on this clone: No cognate antigen has been identified for it. Per-base qualities were not stored, and no clone one base away is much larger.

Taken from cysteine to phenylalanine, the CDR3 has 14 residues. Only CDR3 DNA remains: 42 bases, in frame from the first base. Relative to germline, V is 4 bases shorter and J is 0 bases shorter, with 5 bases between their ends. CDR1 and CDR2 are read off the germline V gene as SGHRS and YFSETQ. This receptor was obtained from a woman in her sixties or seventies with COVID-19, enrolled during active disease. The specimen was peripheral blood. The sequence is built from TRBV5-1 and TRBJ2-6; no D segment can be confidently identified. The base sequence is TGCGCCAGCAGCCCTAGCTCTGGGGCCAACGTCCTGACTTTC. It codes for CASSPSSGANVLTF.